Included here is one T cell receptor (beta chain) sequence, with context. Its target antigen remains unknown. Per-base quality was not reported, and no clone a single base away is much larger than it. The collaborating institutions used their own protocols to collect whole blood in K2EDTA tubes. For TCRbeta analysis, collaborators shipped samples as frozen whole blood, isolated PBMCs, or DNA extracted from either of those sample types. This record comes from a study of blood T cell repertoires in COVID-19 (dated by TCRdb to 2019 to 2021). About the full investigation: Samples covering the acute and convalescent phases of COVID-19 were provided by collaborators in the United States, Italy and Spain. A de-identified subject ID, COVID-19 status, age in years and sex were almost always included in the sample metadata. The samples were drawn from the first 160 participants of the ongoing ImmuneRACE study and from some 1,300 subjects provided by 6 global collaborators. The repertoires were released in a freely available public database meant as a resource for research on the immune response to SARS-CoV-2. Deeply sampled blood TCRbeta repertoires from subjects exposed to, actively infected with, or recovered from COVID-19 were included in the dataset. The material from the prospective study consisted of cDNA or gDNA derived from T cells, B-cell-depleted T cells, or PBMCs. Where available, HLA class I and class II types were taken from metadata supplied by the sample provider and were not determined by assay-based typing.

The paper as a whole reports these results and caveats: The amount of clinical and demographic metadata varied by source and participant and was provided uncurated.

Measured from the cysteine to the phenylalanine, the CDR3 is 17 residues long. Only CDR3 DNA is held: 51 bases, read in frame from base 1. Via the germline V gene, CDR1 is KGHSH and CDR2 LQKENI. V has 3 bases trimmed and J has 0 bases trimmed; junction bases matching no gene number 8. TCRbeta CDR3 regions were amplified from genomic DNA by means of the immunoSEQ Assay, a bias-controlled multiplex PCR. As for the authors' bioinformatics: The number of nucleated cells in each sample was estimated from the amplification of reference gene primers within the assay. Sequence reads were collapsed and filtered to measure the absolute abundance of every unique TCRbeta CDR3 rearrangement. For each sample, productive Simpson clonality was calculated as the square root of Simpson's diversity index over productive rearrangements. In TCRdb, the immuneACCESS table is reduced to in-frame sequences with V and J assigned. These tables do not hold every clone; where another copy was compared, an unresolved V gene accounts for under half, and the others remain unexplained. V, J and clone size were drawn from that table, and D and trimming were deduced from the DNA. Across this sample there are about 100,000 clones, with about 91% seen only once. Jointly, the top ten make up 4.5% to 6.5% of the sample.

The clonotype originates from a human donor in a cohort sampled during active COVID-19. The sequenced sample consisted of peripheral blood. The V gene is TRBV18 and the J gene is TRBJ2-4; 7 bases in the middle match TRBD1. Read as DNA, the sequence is TGTGCCAGCTCACCGAGGGGACAGACACTAGCCAAAAACATTCAGTACTTC. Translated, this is CASSPRGQTLAKNIQYF.